These T cell receptor beta chains were read from a single sample in a study of blood T cell repertoires in COVID-19. The data were produced by immunoSEQ multiplex PCR, yet TCRdb's version contains in-frame clones alone and is incomplete. The table includes hundreds of thousands of clones, approximately 90% detected once. Sample: peripheral blood. All receptors come from a woman between 18 and 29 years old who had recovered from COVID-19. Both conserved end residues are part of each CDR3. D genes are given only for firm matches. Clone size is given for some rows only: seen once, a few or many times, or a class if the clone is expanded.

v_call	d_call	clone_size	j_call	cdr3_nt	cdr3_aa
TRBV2	-	-	TRBJ1-1	TGTGCCAGCAGCGGGGGGGACGCTGGGTTCTTCTCTGAAGCTTTCTTT	CASSGGDAGFFSEAFF
TRBV9	-	-	TRBJ2-1	TGTGCCAGCAGCGTAGGGGGCGGGACCTACAATGAGCAGTTCTTC	CASSVGGGTYNEQFF
TRBV5-1	-	-	TRBJ2-5	TGCGCCAGCAGCCAGCGAGGTGGGACCCAGTACTTC	CASSQRGGTQYF
TRBV6-5	-	-	TRBJ2-1	TGTGCCAGCAGTCGGGTCCTAGTACAGTTCTTC	CASSRVLVQFF
TRBV10-3	-	-	TRBJ1-2	TGTGCCATCAGCGAGGAGTTAGCTAACTATGGCTACACCTTC	CAISEELANYGYTF
TRBV30	-	-	TRBJ1-1	TGTGCCTGGAGTGTACTAGGCACCGGCGATACCACTGAAGCTTTCTTT	CAWSVLGTGDTTEAFF
TRBV19	-	-	TRBJ1-1	TGTGCCAGTAGTATAGGTAGGACTGGGAACACTGAAGCTTTCTTT	CASSIGRTGNTEAFF
TRBV9	-	-	TRBJ1-2	TGTGCCAGCAGCCCCGGTAGTGGCTACACCTTC	CASSPGSGYTF
TRBV29-1	TRBD1	few	TRBJ2-2	TGCAGCGCCCGACTTGGGACAGTCTTCACCGGGGAGCTGTTTTTT	CSARLGTVFTGELFF
TRBV4-3	-	-	TRBJ2-1	TGCGCCAGCAGCCAAGATTTGAGACAGGACTACAATGAGCAGTTCTTC	CASSQDLRQDYNEQFF
TRBV18	-	-	TRBJ2-3	TGTGCCAGCTCACCACCCACGGTTACAGATACGCAGTATTTT	CASSPPTVTDTQYF
TRBV5-1	TRBD2	once	TRBJ2-1	TGCGCCAGCAGCGGGGGACTAGCGGGGACCTACAATGAGCAGTTCTTC	CASSGGLAGTYNEQFF
TRBV19	-	-	TRBJ2-3	TGTGCCAGTAGTATGGGGGCCGGGGCCCCCGATACGCAGTATTTT	CASSMGAGAPDTQYF
TRBV9	TRBD1	-	TRBJ2-3	TGTGCCAGCAGCGTAGGCTCGGGACAGGGGATCACAGATACGCAGTATTTT	CASSVGSGQGITDTQYF
TRBV23-1	-	many	TRBJ1-1	TGCGCCAGCAGTCAAGTCTTCTCTGAAGCTTTCTTT	CASSQVFSEAFF
TRBV6-2/TRBV6-3	-	-	TRBJ2-3	TGTGCCAGCAGTAACCCAAACTCAGGGTTTTCGGGCACAGATACGCAGTATTTT	CASSNPNSGFSGTDTQYF
TRBV7-2	-	-	TRBJ2-2	TGTGCCAGCAAAATCATTAACACCGGGGAGCTGTTTTTT	CASKIINTGELFF
TRBV6-5	TRBD1	-	TRBJ1-1	TGTGCCAGCAGAGGACAGGGTGAAACTGAAGCTTTCTTT	CASRGQGETEAFF
TRBV3-1/TRBV3-2	-	-	TRBJ1-1	TGTGCCAGCAGCCAAGATGGGGGCTCTGAAGCTTTCTTT	CASSQDGGSEAFF
TRBV12-3/TRBV12-4	-	-	TRBJ2-1	TGTGCCAGCAGTTTCCCTACCAATGAGCAGTTCTTC	CASSFPTNEQFF
TRBV7-9	TRBD2	-	TRBJ2-1	TGTGCCAGCAGCCCTGGGACTAGCGGGTACAATGAGCAGTTCTTC	CASSPGTSGYNEQFF
TRBV12-3/TRBV12-4	-	-	TRBJ1-1	TGTGCCAGCAGTCGTACGGGGAACACTGAAGCTTTCTTT	CASSRTGNTEAFF
TRBV29-1	-	-	TRBJ2-3	TGCAGCGTTGAATCTTCTAGCACAGATACGCAGTATTTT	CSVESSSTDTQYF
TRBV6-5	-	few	TRBJ2-1	TGTGCCAGCAGTTCGGGACTCTACACTGAGCAGTTCTTC	CASSSGLYTEQFF
TRBV5-4	-	-	TRBJ1-6	TGTGCCAGCAGCTTGGCCAGGGAGGATTCACCCCTCCACTTT	CASSLAREDSPLHF
TRBV4-1	-	-	TRBJ2-1	TGCGCCAGCAGCCAAGTGGTCTGGCACAATGAGCAGTTCTTC	CASSQVVWHNEQFF
TRBV9	-	-	TRBJ1-5	TGTGCCAGCAGCAGTGACGACAGCTTTATCCCCCAGCATTTT	CASSSDDSFIPQHF
TRBV5-1	TRBD1	-	TRBJ1-2	TGCGCCAGCAGCGAAGGGACAGCTAACTATGGCTACACCTTC	CASSEGTANYGYTF
TRBV7-9	-	-	TRBJ2-1	TGTGCCAGCAGCCAAAGTGCGGGGCGGGATGAGCAGTTCTTC	CASSQSAGRDEQFF
TRBV7-2	TRBD1	-	TRBJ1-2	TGTGCCAGCAGCTTAACCCTTACAGGGGGAGGCTACACCTTC	CASSLTLTGGGYTF
TRBV6-2/TRBV6-3	TRBD2	-	TRBJ2-1	TGTGCCAGCAGTTATCTAGGGGGCGCCGATAGCGGGAGCATCGTGGGCAATGAGCAGTTCTTC	CASSYLGGADSGSIVGNEQFF
TRBV6-6	-	-	TRBJ2-4	TGTGCCAGCAGCCCGGCCAAAAACATTCAGTACTTC	CASSPAKNIQYF
TRBV6-2/TRBV6-3	-	-	TRBJ2-3	TGTGCCAGCAGTTACACCGGGACTAGCACAGATACGCAGTATTTT	CASSYTGTSTDTQYF
TRBV29-1	-	-	TRBJ1-1	TGCAGCGTTGAATATCGGAACACTGAAGCTTTCTTT	CSVEYRNTEAFF